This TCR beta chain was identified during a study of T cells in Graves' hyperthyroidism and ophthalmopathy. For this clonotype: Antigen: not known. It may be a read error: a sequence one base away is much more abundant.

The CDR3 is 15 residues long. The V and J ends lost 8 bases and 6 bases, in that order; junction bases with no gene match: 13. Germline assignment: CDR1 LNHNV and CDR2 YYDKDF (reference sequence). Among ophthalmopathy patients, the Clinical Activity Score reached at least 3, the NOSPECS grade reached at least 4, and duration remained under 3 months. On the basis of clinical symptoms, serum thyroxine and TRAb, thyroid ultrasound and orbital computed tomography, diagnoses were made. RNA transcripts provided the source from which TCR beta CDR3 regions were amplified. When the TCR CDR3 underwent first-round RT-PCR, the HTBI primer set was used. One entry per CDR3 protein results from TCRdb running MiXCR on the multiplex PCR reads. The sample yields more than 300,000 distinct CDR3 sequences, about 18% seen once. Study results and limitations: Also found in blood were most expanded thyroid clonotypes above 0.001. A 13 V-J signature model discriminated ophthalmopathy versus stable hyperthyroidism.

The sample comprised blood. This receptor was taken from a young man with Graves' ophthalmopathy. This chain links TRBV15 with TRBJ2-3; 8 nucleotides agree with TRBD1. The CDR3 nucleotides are TGTGCCACCCGAGGGGACAGGTGGCTGCGCGATACGCAGTATTTT. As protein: CATRGDRWLRDTQYF.